The clone carrying this TCR beta chain turned up a few times. Its specificity is not known. Noted time point: persistent/refractory GD, antithyroid drugs over 5 years with positive TRAb. From PBMCs, RNA was extracted and then used to make the TCR library. This entry is derived from a study of regulatory T cells in long-lasting Graves disease. Study-level results: Thyroid tissue went unstudied; only peripheral blood was examined. When disease was persistent, TRBV28, TRBJ1-2 and TRBJ2-5 were the favored segments.

V lost 3 bases and J lost 8, with 19 bases in between. Germline values: CDR1 LGHDT, CDR2 YNNKEL (reference sequence). The length of the CDR3 is 16 residues. Library construction for TCR beta used iRepertoire HTBI primers and Arm-PCR of CDR3 regions. Using its own MiXCR run on the multiplex PCR reads, TCRdb lists one record per CDR3 protein. The sample lists 400,000 to 450,000 distinct CDR3 sequences, about 25% occurring once. The source material was peripheral blood mononuclear cells (PBMCs), sampled when the disease was refractory, from a patient treated with antithyroid drugs. The chain carries TRBV3-1 and TRBJ1-4, with D possibly TRBD1 on 5 matching bases. The sequence derives from a female donor with Graves disease. In DNA form, the CDR3 reads TGTGCCAGCAGCCAGAGCTTTAGGGACTTAGGGGAAAAACTGTTTTTT. This gives the protein CASSQSFRDLGEKLFF.